Each of the 2 T cell receptor beta chains below was sequenced from the same sample in a study of cytomegalovirus exposure and HLA in healthy donors. The PCR was carried out with 60 Vbeta primers and 13 Jbeta primers. Only in-frame clones appear in the TCRdb table, and some are missing; sequencing was by immunoSEQ multiplex PCR. The table shows approximately 150,000 clones, with approximately 77% occurring only once. The source material was PBMCs. These receptors all come from a man aged 30-40 years in good health and CMV-seropositive.

J is TRBJ2-7 and V is TRBV5-6; D possibly corresponds to TRBD1 (6 bases). The V gene lost 4 bases and the J gene lost 2 bases, with 13 bases spanning the gap. The CDR3 contains 14 residues. Germline V gene lookup returns CDR1 SGHDT and CDR2 YYEEEE. The CDR3 DNA follows: TGTGCCAGCAGCGAAATGACAGGCACCTACGAGCAGTACTTC. Its translation is CASSEMTGTYEQYF. The full variable domain, completed using reference TRBV5-6 and TRBJ2-7, is DAGVTQSPTHLIKTRGQQVTLRCSPKSGHDTVSWYQQALGQGPQFIFQYYEEEERQRGNFPDRFSGHQFPNYSSELNVNALLLGDSALYLCASSEMTGTYEQYFGPGTRLTVT.

The V call is TRBV2, the J call TRBJ2-2, with TRBD1 matching over 8 bases. J lost 5 bases, V lost 6 bases, and 2 bases had no gene match. Germline CDR1 and CDR2: SNHLY and FYNNEI. The CDR3 runs to 13 residues. The CDR3 is CASRTGVTGELFF. The CDR3 DNA sequence: TGTGCCAGCAGGACAGGGGTGACCGGGGAGCTGTTTTTT.